The 20 T cell receptor beta chains in this list originate from one sample, sequenced in a study of sequential checkpoint blockade in melanoma. The sample's treatment: randomized to nivolumab then ipilimumab (arm A) or the reverse (arm B). Here immunoSEQ multiplex PCR was the method, and the copy in TCRdb shows in-frame clones only, minus some. Among approximately 22,000 clones listed, roughly 75% were seen once. Sequencing used CD8+ T cells sorted from blood (inferred from file names), obtained from a patient given nivolumab and ipilimumab in sequence. The source is a human donor with melanoma.

This clone came up a few times. CDR3 region: CASSPPWDSATDTQYF. As DNA, the CDR3 is TGTGCCAGCTCACCACCGTGGGACAGCGCCACAGATACGCAGTATTTT. The chain links TRBV18 to TRBJ2-3, with 7 bases identical to TRBD1. J was trimmed by 2 bases and V by 0 bases; bases with no gene match: 5. Germline V gives CDR1 KGHSH, CDR2 LQKENI. The CDR3 is 16 amino acids.

The rearrangement uses TRBV28 and TRBJ1-5; TRBD1 matches 7 bases. The germline CDR1 and CDR2 sequences are MDHEN and SYDVKM. The J segment lost 5 bases and the V segment lost 6 bases, leaving 13 bases of the junction unmatched. The CDR3 is 16 amino acids. CDR3 DNA: TGTGCCAGCAGAGTTCGGACAGGCGGTCCCTATCAGCCCCAGCATTTT. It translates to CASRVRTGGPYQPQHF.

The rearrangement joins TRBV19 to TRBJ2-7; 9 bases are a match to TRBD2. The V and J ends lost 6 bases and 3 bases, in that order; junction bases with no gene match: 9. CDR3 size: 15 residues. CDR1 and CDR2 (germline): LNHDA, SQIVND (reference sequence). For the CDR3, the DNA is TGTGCCAGTAGCTCGGGACTAGCTTCCTTCTACGAGCAGTACGTC. Translation: CASSSGLASFYEQYV.

This chain links TRBV27 with TRBJ2-1; maybe TRBD2 (5 bases). With 2 bases removed from V and 9 bases from J, the gap between germline ends came to 8 bases. Germline V gives CDR1 MNHEY, CDR2 SMNVEV (reference sequence). The CDR3 has 12 residues. The CDR3 DNA reads TGTGCCAGCAGTTTAAGTGCGGGTGAGCAGTTCTTC. It specifies CASSLSAGEQFF.

V usage is TRBV5-1 and J usage is TRBJ1-4, with no clear D. Germline loops: CDR1 SGHRS, CDR2 YFSETQ. This CDR3 contains 16 residues. V was shortened by 0 bases and J by 7 bases, with 16 bases between the two germline ends. CDR3 in amino acids: CASSLAGGEWGEKLFF. The CDR3 DNA reads TGCGCCAGCAGCTTGGCCGGTGGGGAGTGGGGTGAAAAACTGTTTTTT.

This clone has just a few counts. This chain joins TRBV5-1 and TRBJ2-3; TRBD2 is a possible D gene (6 bases). Germline V CDR1 and CDR2: SGHRS, YFSETQ. V lost 4 bases and J 15 bases, leaving 18 bases between the germline ends. The CDR3 runs to 12 residues. CDR3 protein: CASSLAGGNDYF. The CDR3 DNA sequence: TGCGCCAGCAGCCTTGCCGGCGGGAATGACTATTTT. Variable domain in full (rest from reference TRBV5-1 and TRBJ2-3): KAGVTQTPRYLIKTRGQQVTLSCSPISGHRSVSWYQQTPGQGLQFLFEYFSETQRNKGNFPGRFSGRQFSNSRSEMNVSTLELGDSALYLCASSLAGGNDYFGPGTRLTVL.

V is TRBV6-1 and J is TRBJ2-5, with D possibly being TRBD1 (5 bases). Germline V gene lookup returns CDR1 MNHNS and CDR2 SASEGT. V was clipped by 2 bases and J by 1 base, with 11 bases between them. The CDR3 is made up of 15 amino acids. CDR3 in DNA: TGTGCCAGCAGTGAATTAGGTGGGGCCCAAGAGACCCAGTACTTC. Translation gives CASSELGGAQETQYF.

The chain uses TRBV6-1 and TRBJ1-1; perhaps TRBD1 as D (6 bases). With 2 bases removed from V and 0 bases from J, the gap between germline ends came to 13 bases. The CDR3 spans 16 residues. From germline, CDR1 is MNHNS and CDR2 SASEGT. In DNA form, the CDR3 reads TGTGCCAGCAGTGAAAGGGATGCAGGGGTGAACACTGAAGCTTTCTTT. It encodes CASSERDAGVNTEAFF.

The V and J genes are TRBV28 and TRBJ2-2; TRBD1 aligns across 8 bases. The CDR3 loop spans 16 amino acids. CDR1 and CDR2 (germline): MDHEN, SYDVKM. Losses at the gene ends were 3 bases for V and 6 bases for J; bases not matched to a gene: 9. In nucleotides, the CDR3 is TGTGCCAGCAGTTTCTCGACAGGGGTTGAGGCCGGGGAGCTGTTTTTT. Translation: CASSFSTGVEAGELFF.

This clone was observed a handful of times. The genes are TRBV19 and TRBJ2-7; 10 nucleotides line up with TRBD2. This CDR3 is built from 16 residues. V trimming: 9 bases; J trimming: 5 bases; junction bases outside the gene matches: 16. Germline-derived CDR1 and CDR2 are LNHDA and SQIVND (reference sequence). The CDR3, as DNA: TGTGCCAGCACCCAAGACGTAGCGGGGGGACCTCACGAGCAGTACGTC. Translation gives CASTQDVAGGPHEQYV.

The J gene is TRBJ1-2, the V gene TRBV5-1; 12 bases are shared with TRBD1. CDR3 length equals 19 residues. From germline, CDR1 is SGHRS and CDR2 YFSETQ. Trimming removed 3 bases from V and 0 bases from J; junction bases left unmatched: 12. CDR3: CASSSKGGTGGPANYGYTF. The DNA of the CDR3 is TGCGCCAGCAGCTCCAAAGGCGGGACAGGGGGCCCCGCTAACTATGGCTACACCTTC. Full variable domain (remainder filled in from reference TRBV5-1 and TRBJ1-2): KAGVTQTPRYLIKTRGQQVTLSCSPISGHRSVSWYQQTPGQGLQFLFEYFSETQRNKGNFPGRFSGRQFSNSRSEMNVSTLELGDSALYLCASSSKGGTGGPANYGYTFGSGTRLTVV.

V gene TRBV5-1 combines with J gene TRBJ2-1; possibly TRBD2 for D (6 bases). Germline V CDR1 and CDR2: SGHRS, YFSETQ. Trimming took off 4 bases at V and 0 bases at J, with 11 bases between the two ends. This CDR3 has 15 residues. The CDR3 is CASSTGESSYNEQFF. The CDR3, as DNA: TGCGCCAGCAGCACGGGAGAGAGCTCCTACAATGAGCAGTTCTTC.

The V call is TRBV11-2, the J call TRBJ2-5, with unresolved D. Between the trimmed V and J ends, which lost 5 bases and 2 bases, there was a span of 21 bases. This CDR3 region has 17 residues. CDR1 is SGHAT and CDR2 is FQNNGV in the germline V gene. CDR3 protein: CASSHNRFLSTQETQYF. The CDR3 DNA sequence: TGTGCCAGCAGCCACAACCGCTTTCTGTCCACACAAGAGACCCAGTACTTC.

The V call is TRBV10-1, the J call TRBJ1-4; no firm D call. V lost 4 bases, J lost 7 bases, and 10 bases lay in between. The CDR3 length is 13 residues. Germline assignment: CDR1 WNHNN and CDR2 SYGVQD (reference sequence). CDR3 region: CASSGAMGEKLFF. The DNA for the CDR3 is TGCGCCAGCAGTGGAGCGATGGGTGAAAAACTGTTTTTT.

This clone was recorded a few times. J is TRBJ2-7 and V is TRBV6-8; 8 bases line up with TRBD1. Trimming took 8 bases from V and 3 from J; bases not matched to a gene: 0. Germline-derived CDR1 and CDR2 are MNHGY and SAAAGT. The CDR3 extends over 11 amino acids. CDR3 region: CASGQGYEQYF. CDR3 in DNA: TGTGCCAGCGGACAGGGCTACGAGCAGTACTTC.

The chain couples TRBV25-1 to TRBJ2-5, with 9 bases lining up with TRBD1. CDR3 size: 17 residues. Germline lookup yields CDR1 MGHDK and CDR2 SYGVNS. J gave up 3 bases and V 5 bases, and 13 bases lay outside the gene matches. The chain's CDR3 is CASSPGTGNGLKETQYF. The CDR3 DNA sequence: TGTGCCAGCAGTCCCGGGACAGGGAATGGACTGAAAGAGACCCAGTACTTC.

V and J are TRBV13 and TRBJ2-7; tentatively, D is TRBD2 (5 bases). The germline V gene encodes CDR1 PRHDT and CDR2 FYEKMQ (reference sequence). The CDR3 contains 13 residues. Trimming took off 2 bases at V and 2 bases at J, with 7 bases between the two ends. CDR3 nucleotides: TGTGCCAGCAGCTTACCCGGGACCTACGAGCAGTACTTC. Its protein is CASSLPGTYEQYF.

The V gene is TRBV5-3, the J gene TRBJ2-1; 8 bases agree with TRBD1. TRBV5-3 is an open reading frame whose function is uncertain. J was trimmed by 0 bases and V by 8 bases; bases with no gene match: 1. The CDR3 covers 13 residues. CDR3 in amino acids: CARDRDSYNEQFF. CDR3 nucleotides: TGTGCCAGGGACAGGGACTCCTACAATGAGCAGTTCTTC.

V is TRBV9 and J is TRBJ2-5; TRBD1 matches at 11 bases. The CDR3 runs to 17 residues. V shed 2 bases and J 2 bases; nucleotides not matched to a gene: 8. The germline CDR1 and CDR2 sequences are SGDLS and YYNGEE. The CDR3 here is CASSVGGGTGGQETQYF. CDR3 nucleotides: TGTGCCAGCAGCGTGGGAGGTGGGACAGGGGGGCAAGAGACCCAGTACTTC.

In nucleotides, the CDR3 is TGTGCCATCAGTGAGTCGAAGGGGGTTGAAGCTTTCTTT. This gives the protein CAISESKGVEAFF. This rearrangement joins TRBV10-3 to TRBJ1-1; tentative D call: TRBD1 (6 bases). Trimming stripped 0 bases from V and 7 bases from J, with 9 bases between. CDR1 and CDR2 (germline): ENHRY, SYGVKD. The CDR3 length is 13 residues.